This T cell receptor (beta chain) emerged from a study of cytomegalovirus exposure and HLA in healthy donors. Study summary: Of around 410 genotyped donors, roughly 80% grouped in the Caucasian-associated ancestry cluster.

V was pared by 4 bases and J by 3 bases, with 8 bases of the junction left unmatched. Germline V gives CDR1 SGHRS, CDR2 YFSETQ. This CDR3 contains 16 residues. A multiplex PCR was run with 60 Vbeta primers and 13 Jbeta primers. Repertoires were generated with immunoSEQ multiplex PCR, while TCRdb's copy carries only in-frame clones and drops some. The sample contains some 160,000 clones, about 88% of which appear only once. Study results and caveats: Through in vitro validation, a few CMV-associated chains were shown to be specific for CMV antigens.

Details on this clone: Its antigen remains unidentified.

The donors comprised healthy bone marrow donors. The sample consisted of PBMCs. This rearrangement joins TRBV5-1 to TRBJ2-1; 9 bases align to TRBD1. The TCR was taken from a woman aged 18-35 years in good health and CMV-seronegative. In DNA form, the CDR3 reads TGCGCCAGCAGCGACCCCGGGACAGGGAGCTACAATGAGCAGTTCTTC. Protein: CASSDPGTGSYNEQFF.